The 26 T cell receptor beta chains below were found in one sample sequenced in a study of cytomegalovirus exposure and HLA in healthy donors (dated by TCRdb to 2016 to 2017). The method behind the library was the immunoSEQ multiplex PCR assay. The multiplex PCR relied on a mix of 60 forward primers for TCR Vbeta segments and 13 reverse primers for TCR Jbeta segments. Drawn from immuneACCESS, this table holds only the in-frame rearrangements with V and J called that TCRdb kept. Clones are partly lost; checked studies trace under half to an unresolved V gene and leave the rest unexplained. The sample table holds about 170,000 clones, of which 70% to 90% were seen once. The ten largest make up around 2.5% of the sample. Sequenced input: PBMCs. The receptors here all came from a man younger than 45 in good health and CMV-seropositive.

V usage is TRBV7-2 and J usage is TRBJ2-3; 10 bases align to TRBD2. Germline V gene sequence: CDR1 SGHTA, CDR2 FQGNSA. This CDR3 is 17 amino acids long. J lost 4 bases, V lost 5 bases, and 12 bases had no gene match. This CDR3 is CASSPGRLAGIPDTQYF. The CDR3 DNA reads TGTGCCAGCAGCCCTGGGAGACTAGCGGGTATACCAGATACGCAGTATTTT.

The rearrangement uses TRBV19 and TRBJ2-1, with D perhaps TRBD1 (6 bases). V dropped 5 bases and J dropped 5 bases, with 16 bases sitting between them. This CDR3 spans 15 amino acids. CDR1 and CDR2 (germline): LNHDA, SQIVND (reference sequence). Here the CDR3 reads CASSPRGTHNNEQFF. The CDR3, as DNA: TGTGCCAGTAGTCCACGAGGGACACACAACAATGAGCAGTTCTTC.

The chain couples TRBV11-2 to TRBJ2-2, with TRBD2 matching 8 bases. The CDR3 totals 15 residues. V was clipped by 4 bases and J by 10 bases; unmatched bases: 11. Per germline, CDR1 SGHAT and CDR2 FQNNGV. The CDR3 reads CASSSSGAGGVELFF. In DNA form, the CDR3 reads TGTGCCAGCAGCTCATCGGGGGCGGGAGGAGTGGAGCTGTTTTTT.

The chain combines TRBV7-9 with TRBJ2-1; the match to TRBD2 covers 10 bases. V was pared by 3 bases and J by 6 bases, with 5 bases of the junction left unmatched. Germline-derived CDR1 and CDR2 are SEHNR and FQNEAQ (reference sequence). The CDR3 sequence is 15 residues long. CDR3 sequence: CASSFLAGAGNEQFF. In DNA, the CDR3 is TGTGCCAGCAGCTTCCTAGCGGGAGCCGGCAATGAGCAGTTCTTC.

The chain links TRBV5-4 to TRBJ2-7, with 12 bases identical to TRBD2. Losses at the gene ends were 4 bases for V and 1 base for J; bases not matched to a gene: 3. Germline CDR1 SGHNT, CDR2 YYREEE (reference sequence). The CDR3 length is 15 residues. The CDR3 DNA sequence: TGTGCCAGCAGCCTGACTAGCGGGGGATCCTACGAGCAGTACTTC. Protein product: CASSLTSGGSYEQYF.

The chain carries TRBV18 and TRBJ2-7; D is perhaps TRBD1 (7 bases). Germline V lookup: CDR1 KGHSH, CDR2 LQKENI. Trimming took off 3 bases at V and 3 bases at J, with 15 bases between the two ends. This CDR3 spans 15 amino acids. CDR3 nucleotide sequence: TGTGCCAGCTCACCGGGGGGACAGATCGGCTACGAGCAGTACTTC. It codes for CASSPGGQIGYEQYF.

The rearrangement uses TRBV4-3 and TRBJ2-4; 12 bases agree with TRBD2. The CDR3 is 15 residues long. Germline V gene lookup returns CDR1 LGHNA and CDR2 YSLEER. V dropped 4 bases and J dropped 8; count of bases not matched to a gene: 6. CDR3 region: CASSRLAGEGDIQYF. CDR3 in DNA: TGCGCCAGCAGCCGACTAGCGGGAGAAGGGGACATTCAGTACTTC.

This rearrangement joins TRBV27 to TRBJ1-2; possibly TRBD1 for D (5 bases). The CDR3 is 14 amino acids. Germline V lookup: CDR1 MNHEY, CDR2 SMNVEV (reference sequence). Trimming took off 1 base at V and 6 bases at J, with 12 bases between the two ends. The CDR3 DNA is TGTGCCAGCAGTTTATACCAGGGAAAGGATGGCTACACCTTC. Translation: CASSLYQGKDGYTF.

This clone appeared a single time. The chain joins TRBV4-3 to TRBJ2-1; no firm D call. Trimming shortened V by 0 bases and J by 4 bases, and 13 bases separated the two germline ends. Germline-derived CDR1 and CDR2 are LGHNA and YSLEER. This CDR3 is 16 amino acids long. The CDR3 region is CASSQDPIIRYNEQFF. In DNA form, the CDR3 reads TGCGCCAGCAGCCAAGATCCGATTATCAGGTACAATGAGCAGTTCTTC.

The chain links TRBV7-9 to TRBJ1-5; 8 positions match TRBD1. Trimming took 3 bases from V and 2 from J; bases not matched to a gene: 9. Germline V gene lookup returns CDR1 SEHNR and CDR2 FQNEAQ (reference sequence). This CDR3 has 17 residues. The CDR3 reads CASSFSGGGLGNQPQHF. The CDR3 region has the DNA TGTGCCAGCAGCTTTTCAGGGGGCGGGCTTGGCAATCAGCCCCAGCATTTT. Filled out from reference TRBV7-9 and TRBJ1-5, the complete variable domain reads DTGVSQNPRHKITKRGQNVTFRCDPISEHNRLYWYRQTLGQGPEFLTYFQNEAQLEKSRLLSDRFSAERPKGSFSTLEIQRTEQGDSAMYLCASSFSGGGLGNQPQHFGDGTRLSIL.

The rearrangement joins TRBV11-1 to TRBJ2-2; 11 bases agree with TRBD2. With V trimmed by 4 bases and J by 4 bases, 8 bases remained unmatched. The germline V gene has CDR1 SGHAT and CDR2 FQDESV (reference sequence). The CDR3 loop spans 17 amino acids. The DNA of the CDR3 is TGTGCCAGCAGCTCTGGACTAGCGGGTTGGGGCACCGGGGAGCTGTTTTTT. Encoded protein: CASSSGLAGWGTGELFF.

The chain recombines TRBV7-2 with TRBJ2-7; D perhaps matches TRBD2 (5 bases). The germline CDR1 and CDR2 sequences are SGHTA and FQGNSA. This CDR3 comprises 13 residues. Trimming shortened V by 0 bases and J by 6 bases, and 9 bases separated the two germline ends. The CDR3 loop reads CASSLARVGEQYF. CDR3 DNA sequence: TGTGCCAGCAGCTTAGCGCGGGTCGGCGAGCAGTACTTC.

V usage is TRBV9 and J usage is TRBJ1-2, with D possibly matching TRBD1 (6 bases). CDR1 SGDLS and CDR2 YYNGEE come from the germline V gene. V lost 0 bases and J 8 bases, leaving 17 bases between the germline ends. The CDR3 runs to 15 residues. CDR3: CASSVATGQGNGYTF. For the CDR3, the DNA is TGTGCCAGCAGCGTAGCTACGGGGCAGGGGAACGGCTACACCTTC.

The chain has TRBV18 and TRBJ1-4; 9 nucleotides agree with TRBD1. Per the germline V gene, CDR1 is KGHSH and CDR2 is LQKENI. Trimming took 5 bases from V and 2 from J; bases not matched to a gene: 12. This CDR3 region has 18 residues. This CDR3 reads CASSSGTGPSRTNEKLFF. In nucleotides, the CDR3 is TGTGCCAGCTCATCCGGGACAGGGCCGTCCAGGACTAATGAAAAACTGTTTTTT.

This chain joins TRBV27 and TRBJ1-1; TRBD1 matches at 9 bases. J lost 0 bases, V lost 1 base, and 12 bases had no gene match. Germline assignment: CDR1 MNHEY and CDR2 SMNVEV (reference sequence). This CDR3 has 19 residues. CDR3 bases: TGTGCCAGCAGTTTATTGGTCCGGGACAGGGAACCACTGAACACTGAAGCTTTCTTT. Protein sequence: CASSLLVRDREPLNTEAFF.

The chain joins TRBV21-1 to TRBJ2-7; TRBD2, as called in the table, went unchecked against the DNA. TRBV21-1 is assigned pseudogene status. This CDR3 spans 14 amino acids. The CDR3 loop reads CASSLRDSTYEQYF. The CDR3, as DNA: TGTGCCAGCAGCCTCCGGGACTCAACCTACGAGCAGTACTTC.

This clone was detected only once. The chain employs TRBV7-8 and TRBJ2-7, with 9 bases that match TRBD1. The V gene's germline CDR1 is SGHVS and CDR2 FQNEAQ. The CDR3 covers 16 residues. Trimming removed 5 bases from V and 0 bases from J; junction bases left unmatched: 8. CDR3 sequence reads: CASSLRTGDSSYEQYF. The CDR3 nucleotides read TGTGCCAGCAGCCTTCGGACAGGGGACAGCTCCTACGAGCAGTACTTC.

Regarding this clone: At one of its ends the junction is not consistent with the germline gene, which may arise from a read error. The rearrangement joins TRBV7-9 to TRBJ2-7, with D unclear. Germline V gene sequence: CDR1 SEHNR, CDR2 FQNEAQ (reference sequence). There are 12 residues in the CDR3. CDR3 DNA sequence: TGTTCCAGCAGCTCCCGAGACTACGAGCAGTACTTC. It encodes CSSSSRDYEQYF.

CDR3 DNA: TGTGCCAGCAGTTTAATTGGGGCAGAGGTTCCTCAGCCCCAGCATTTT. Amino acids: CASSLIGAEVPQPQHF. V gene TRBV27 combines with J gene TRBJ1-5, with D tentatively TRBD1 (5 bases). The CDR3 has 16 residues. Germline-derived CDR1 and CDR2 are MNHEY and SMNVEV (reference sequence). Trimming took 2 bases from V and 6 from J, leaving 17 bases between them.

The chain joins TRBV19 to TRBJ1-5, with D perhaps TRBD1 (6 bases). The CDR3 is 18 residues long. CDR1 and CDR2 from the germline V gene are LNHDA and SQIVND (reference sequence). V lost 3 bases and J lost 0, with 18 bases in between. The CDR3 sequence is CASSMVLMDRASNQPQHF. CDR3 nucleotide sequence: TGTGCCAGTAGTATGGTCCTCATGGACAGAGCTAGCAATCAGCCCCAGCATTTT.

V and J are TRBV6-1 and TRBJ2-7, with D maybe TRBD2 (5 bases). This CDR3 is built from 15 residues. The germline V gene has CDR1 MNHNS and CDR2 SASEGT. V gave up 2 bases and J gave up 4 bases, with 15 bases separating them. In DNA, the CDR3 is TGTGCCAGCAGTGAAAAGTCAGGAGGCTCTTACGAGCAGTACGTC. Residues: CASSEKSGGSYEQYV.

This rearrangement joins TRBV5-6 to TRBJ1-1; the match to TRBD1 covers 7 bases. Germline CDR1 is SGHDT and CDR2 is YYEEEE. The CDR3 runs 14 residues. Trimming cost V 1 base and J 7 bases; bases outside gene matches: 7. CDR3 region: CASSLWQGGHEAFF. The CDR3 DNA follows: TGTGCCAGCAGCTTGTGGCAGGGGGGCCATGAAGCTTTCTTT.

The genes are TRBV4-2 and TRBJ1-2; 10 bases agree with TRBD1. This CDR3 spans 17 amino acids. Unmatched junction bases numbered 13, after V lost 4 bases and J lost 5 bases. The germline V gene has CDR1 LGHNA and CDR2 YNFKEQ. CDR3 protein: CASSPRDRGGDSYGYTF. CDR3 nucleotide sequence: TGTGCCAGCAGCCCCCGGGACAGGGGAGGAGATTCTTATGGCTACACCTTC.

The chain joins TRBV7-3 to TRBJ2-7, with 10 bases aligning to TRBD2. Germline V gives CDR1 SGHTA, CDR2 FQGTGA. With V trimmed by 1 base and J by 7 bases, 19 bases remained unmatched. The CDR3 length is 19 residues. The CDR3 nucleotides read TGTGCCAGCAGCTTAAAGTGGTATACTACTTCTAGCGGGAGATATGAGCAGTACGTC. It translates to CASSLKWYTTSSGRYEQYV.

The chain carries TRBV7-2 and TRBJ2-7; TRBD2 matches 8 bases. The germline gives CDR1 SGHTA, CDR2 FQGNSA. This CDR3 region has 17 residues. The J segment lost 0 bases and the V segment lost 1 base, leaving 8 bases of the junction unmatched. In DNA, the CDR3 is TGTGCCAGCAGCTTAGGAATGGCTAGCGGGTACTCCTACGAGCAGTACTTC. This codes for CASSLGMASGYSYEQYF.

In its sample, this clone was seen once. V is TRBV5-5 and J is TRBJ2-5, with a weak D call TRBD2 (5 bases). The germline CDR1 and CDR2 sequences are SGHKS and YYEKEE (reference sequence). The CDR3 is 15 amino acids. The V end was cut by 5 bases, the J end by 0 bases, with 14 bases between. This CDR3 reads CASRTRTGYQETQYF. CDR3 bases: TGTGCCAGCAGAACACGGACGGGATACCAAGAGACCCAGTACTTC.